These 30 T cell receptor beta chains were all obtained from the same sample, sequenced in a study of blood T cell repertoires in COVID-19. Assay: immunoSEQ multiplex PCR; the TCRdb copy retains only in-frame clones and omits some. Of about 84,000 clones in the sample, about four fifths are singletons; the top ten hold 35% to 40%. Sequencing input: peripheral blood. These receptor sequences come from a man older than 75 with active or convalescent COVID-19.

The gene calls are TRBV28 and TRBJ2-1; D may be TRBD2 (6 bases). Germline V gene lookup returns CDR1 MDHEN and CDR2 SYDVKM. CDR3 length: 16 residues. Trimming removed 7 bases from V and 10 bases from J, with 26 bases in between. The CDR3 protein is CASTQYTARQGGEQFF. The CDR3 DNA reads TGTGCCAGCACGCAATATACCGCACGGCAGGGAGGAGAGCAGTTCTTC.

This rearrangement joins TRBV5-8 to TRBJ1-2, with TRBD1 matching over 9 bases. J lost 8 bases, V lost 6 bases, and 11 bases had no gene match. Germline values: CDR1 SGHTS, CDR2 YDEGEE. The CDR3 spans 14 residues. The CDR3 sequence: CASIHRGLGRGYTF. The CDR3 bases are TGTGCCAGCATCCACAGGGGGCTTGGGAGAGGCTACACCTTC.

This sequence joins TRBV5-8 and TRBJ2-1, with 7 bases lining up with TRBD2. The junction had 8 bases not matched to a gene; V was cut back by 4 bases and J by 1 base. CDR3 length: 16 amino acids. Germline values: CDR1 SGHTS, CDR2 YDEGEE. CDR3 amino acids: CASSRALAVSYNEQFF. DNA for the CDR3: TGTGCCAGCAGCCGGGCGCTAGCGGTATCCTACAATGAGCAGTTCTTC.

V and J are TRBV7-9 and TRBJ2-1; D might be TRBD2 (6 bases). This CDR3 spans 21 amino acids. Germline CDR1 reads SEHNR; CDR2 reads FQNEAQ (reference sequence). With 5 bases removed from V and 0 bases from J, the gap between germline ends came to 29 bases. CDR3 nucleotide sequence: TGTGCCAGCAGCAACCCCTCCCGGGGCGGGAAGCCGATCTCCTCCTACAATGAGCAGTTCTTC. As protein: CASSNPSRGGKPISSYNEQFF.

The J gene is TRBJ2-7, the V gene TRBV6-5; D is perhaps TRBD2 (5 bases). Germline V gene sequence: CDR1 MNHEY, CDR2 SVGAGI. The CDR3 contains 14 residues. Trimming pared 3 bases from V and 2 bases from J, leaving 11 bases between. Here the CDR3 DNA reads TGTGCCAGCAGTTATGAGGGAAGTCCCTACGAGCAGTACTTC. This sequence encodes CASSYEGSPYEQYF.

V and J are TRBV6-2 or TRBV6-3 and TRBJ2-5, with 9 bases identical to TRBD2. This CDR3 is built from 17 residues. Looked up from germline, CDR1 is MNHEY and CDR2 is SVGEGT. Trimming cost V 2 bases and J 1 base; bases outside gene matches: 8. Here the CDR3 DNA reads TGTGCCAGCAGTTACCGGTCTAGCGGGGACTTCCAAGAGACCCAGTACTTC. It codes for CASSYRSSGDFQETQYF.

The chain employs TRBV3-1 (or the pseudogene TRBV3-2) and TRBJ2-7, with D perhaps matching TRBD1 (5 bases). Trimming removed 1 base at V and 1 base at J, with 8 bases between. CDR1 LGHDT and CDR2 YNNKEL come from the germline V gene (reference sequence). The CDR3 has 14 residues. The CDR3 region is CASSQGRGSYEQYF. DNA for the CDR3: TGTGCCAGCAGCCAAGGTAGGGGATCCTACGAGCAGTACTTC.

This chain links TRBV3-1 (or the pseudogene TRBV3-2) with TRBJ2-7; TRBD1 is a possible D gene (6 bases). Trimming took 3 bases from V and 8 from J, leaving 11 bases between them. The CDR3 is 12 amino acids. Germline lookup yields CDR1 LGHDT and CDR2 YNNKEL (reference sequence). CDR3 amino acids: CASSQQQGQQYF. The CDR3 nucleotides read TGTGCCAGCAGCCAGCAACAGGGCCAGCAGTACTTC.

The chain couples TRBV7-9 to TRBJ1-5; 7 nucleotides agree with TRBD1. Germline V gene data show CDR1 as SEHNR and CDR2 as FQNEAQ (reference sequence). The length of the CDR3 is 13 residues. V lost 4 bases, J lost 4 bases, and 1 base stayed unmatched. The CDR3 DNA reads TGTGCCAGCAGCTCGACAGGGAATCAGCCCCAGCATTTT. Translation gives CASSSTGNQPQHF.

The chain is built from TRBV3-1 (or the pseudogene TRBV3-2) and TRBJ1-1; no clear D. Per germline, CDR1 LGHDT and CDR2 YNNKEL (reference sequence). Trimming removed 6 bases from V and 5 bases from J, with 10 bases in between. The CDR3 has 12 amino acids. This CDR3 is CASRGFETEAFF. CDR3 sequence (DNA): TGTGCCAGCAGGGGCTTCGAGACTGAAGCTTTCTTT.

The chain combines TRBV19 with TRBJ1-1; maybe TRBD1 (5 bases). Germline values: CDR1 LNHDA, CDR2 SQIVND (reference sequence). The CDR3 has 16 amino acids. V was trimmed by 7 bases and J by 0 bases, leaving 18 bases between them. The CDR3 coding sequence is TGTGCCAGTAACGAATGGGGAGGGGTAATGAACACTGAAGCTTTCTTT. Translated: CASNEWGGVMNTEAFF.

The chain joins TRBV30 to TRBJ1-5; 9 nucleotides align to TRBD1. Germline assignment: CDR1 GTSNPN and CDR2 SVGIG (reference sequence). This CDR3 has 15 residues. The ends lost 1 base at V and 4 bases at J; junction bases unmatched: 5. For the CDR3, the DNA is TGTGCCTGGAGTGGGACAGGGGCTTCAAATCAGCCCCAGCATTTT. Protein product: CAWSGTGASNQPQHF.

The CDR3 reads CATSDSGTSGSRELFF. In nucleotides, the CDR3 is TGTGCCACCAGTGACTCTGGGACTAGCGGGAGTAGGGAGCTGTTTTTT. V usage is TRBV24-1 and J usage is TRBJ2-2, with 14 positions matching TRBD2. In germline, CDR1 is KGHDR, CDR2 SFDVKD. This CDR3 has 16 residues. Trimming cost V 4 bases and J 9 bases; bases outside gene matches: 6.

The chain couples TRBV7-9 to TRBJ1-2; D unresolved. V was shortened by 3 bases and J by 8 bases, with 13 bases between the two germline ends. The germline V gene has CDR1 SEHNR and CDR2 FQNEAQ (reference sequence). CDR3 length: 13 residues. The CDR3 DNA is TGTGCCAGCAGCTTTAGTACGGGTCTAGGCTACACCTTC. This translates into CASSFSTGLGYTF.

The J gene is TRBJ2-3, the V gene TRBV2; a possible D gene is TRBD2 (7 bases). The germline gives CDR1 SNHLY, CDR2 FYNNEI. CDR3 length: 16 amino acids. The germline V and J ends were trimmed by 3 bases and 2 bases, with 15 bases remaining between them. The DNA of the CDR3 is TGTGCCAGCAGTGAGTTGGGCGGGGGCCCCACAGATACGCAGTATTTT. As protein: CASSELGGGPTDTQYF.

This clone occurred once. The V call is TRBV19, the J call TRBJ2-5, with 9 bases identical to TRBD2. J gave up 2 bases and V 2 bases, and 6 bases lay outside the gene matches. The germline gives CDR1 LNHDA, CDR2 SQIVND (reference sequence). This CDR3 spans 16 amino acids. Here the CDR3 reads CASSITSSGVQETQYF. The CDR3 nucleotides are TGTGCCAGTAGTATAACGTCTAGCGGGGTACAAGAGACCCAGTACTTC.

The chain carries TRBV2 and TRBJ2-1, with 8 bases aligning to TRBD1. Trimming cost V 5 bases and J 7 bases; bases outside gene matches: 13. The CDR3 contains 16 residues. The V gene's germline CDR1 is SNHLY and CDR2 FYNNEI. The CDR3 spells CASSQLLGQEGNEQFF. For the CDR3, the DNA is TGTGCCAGCAGTCAGCTTCTGGGACAGGAGGGGAATGAGCAGTTCTTC.

V gene TRBV4-3 combines with J gene TRBJ2-7; possibly TRBD1 for D (5 bases). Germline V gives CDR1 LGHNA, CDR2 YSLEER. The CDR3 length is 19 residues. V was pared by 0 bases and J by 0 bases, with 21 bases between. This CDR3 reads CASSQESVTGYGVSYEQYF. The DNA for the CDR3 is TGCGCCAGCAGCCAAGAAAGTGTTACAGGCTACGGTGTCTCCTACGAGCAGTACTTC.

This clone occurred once. The rearrangement joins TRBV6-5 to TRBJ1-2; 7 bases are shared with TRBD1. The trim removed 4 bases at V and 5 bases at J, leaving 13 bases unmatched. This CDR3 contains 16 residues. The germline V gene encodes CDR1 MNHEY and CDR2 SVGAGI. CDR3 DNA: TGTGCCAGCAGTTCCCCAGGGGGACAAACGGGATATGGCTACACCTTC. It specifies CASSSPGGQTGYGYTF.

This chain links TRBV10-3 with TRBJ1-1; 10 bases align to TRBD1. The CDR3 covers 15 residues. Germline values: CDR1 ENHRY, CDR2 SYGVKD. With V trimmed by 5 bases and J by 3 bases, 6 bases remained unmatched. CDR3 nucleotides: TGTGCCATCAGTTACACCGGGACAGGGGACACTGAAGCTTTCTTT. It is translated as CAISYTGTGDTEAFF.

This chain links TRBV7-8 with TRBJ2-2, with D perhaps TRBD2 (6 bases). Germline V gives CDR1 SGHVS, CDR2 FQNEAQ. V lost 3 bases, J lost 2 bases, and 19 bases lay in between. The CDR3 extends over 18 amino acids. The CDR3 bases are TGTGCCAGCAGCTTCCGCCGCGGTAGCGGACATAACACCGGGGAGCTGTTTTTT. This translates into CASSFRRGSGHNTGELFF.

The V gene is TRBV2, the J gene TRBJ2-2; 13 nucleotides align to TRBD2. Germline CDR1 is SNHLY and CDR2 is FYNNEI. Germline trimming cut 4 bases from V and 2 bases from J; bases unmatched to any gene: 10. This CDR3 spans 19 amino acids. The CDR3 bases are TGTGCCAGCAGTGGGGGGATGGGACTAGCGGGGAGTAACACCGGGGAGCTGTTTTTT. Residues: CASSGGMGLAGSNTGELFF.

The gene calls are TRBV2 and TRBJ1-1; D not resolved. Trimming removed 10 bases at V and 1 base at J, with 10 bases between. Germline CDR1 and CDR2: SNHLY and FYNNEI. The CDR3 has 12 residues. This chain's CDR3 is CATVVPNTEAFF. CDR3 coding DNA: TGTGCCACCGTAGTTCCGAACACTGAAGCTTTCTTT.

The chain employs TRBV7-6 and TRBJ1-1; D unresolved. Germline-derived CDR1 and CDR2 are SGHVS and FNYEAQ. This CDR3 region has 13 residues. Trimming took 8 bases from V and 0 from J, leaving 10 bases between them. The CDR3 loop reads CASRGFMNTEAFF. The CDR3 DNA reads TGTGCCAGCCGCGGGTTTATGAACACTGAAGCTTTCTTT. The full variable domain, with the rest looked up from reference TRBV7-6 and TRBJ1-1, is GAGVSQSPRYKVTKRGQDVALRCDPISGHVSLYWYRQALGQGPEFLTYFNYEAQQDKSGLPNDRFSAERPEGSISTLTIQRTEQRDSAMYRCASRGFMNTEAFFGQGTRLTVV.

This clone was recorded only once. J is TRBJ2-3 and V is TRBV7-6; 9 nucleotides line up with TRBD2. The length of the CDR3 is 16 residues. Germline V gene lookup returns CDR1 SGHVS and CDR2 FNYEAQ. With 5 bases clipped from V and 4 bases from J, the junction kept 10 bases outside the gene matches. CDR3 in amino acids: CASSPRVAGAADTQYF. In DNA, the CDR3 is TGTGCCAGCAGCCCGAGGGTAGCGGGAGCAGCAGATACGCAGTATTTT.

This clone appeared once. This sequence joins TRBV28 and TRBJ1-4; D gene uncertain. V shed 4 bases and J shed 10 bases, with 22 bases lying between them. Germline V lookup: CDR1 MDHEN, CDR2 SYDVKM. This CDR3 is 16 amino acids long. The CDR3 sequence is CASSSIWSQPGGKLFF. The CDR3 nucleotides are TGTGCCAGCAGTTCTATATGGAGCCAACCCGGAGGAAAACTGTTTTTT.

In its sample, this clone was seen a few times. The V and J genes are TRBV12-5 and TRBJ2-1; 10 nucleotides match TRBD2. The CDR3 sequence is 20 residues long. The trim removed 3 bases at V and 9 bases at J, leaving 23 bases unmatched. CDR1 and CDR2 (germline): LGHNT, FRNRAP. The CDR3 reads CASGFTSKDLAGVYHAEQFF. As DNA, the CDR3 is TGTGCTAGTGGTTTTACATCCAAGGATCTAGCGGGAGTTTATCATGCTGAGCAGTTCTTC.

CDR3 coding DNA: TGTGCCAGCAGCGTAGGGGGAGCTAACTATGGCTACACCTTC. This codes for CASSVGGANYGYTF. V is TRBV9 and J is TRBJ1-2; no clear D. V shed 0 bases and J shed 0 bases, with 6 bases lying between them. The CDR3 consists of 14 residues. The germline gives CDR1 SGDLS, CDR2 YYNGEE. Using reference TRBV9 and TRBJ1-2 for the parts outside the CDR3, the full variable domain is DSGVTQTPKHLITATGQRVTLRCSPRSGDLSVYWYQQSLDQGLQFLIQYYNGEERAKGNILERFSAQQFPDLHSELNLSSLELGDSALYFCASSVGGANYGYTFGSGTRLTVV.

The rearrangement uses TRBV9 and TRBJ2-1, with 11 bases matching TRBD2. Per the germline V gene, CDR1 is SGDLS and CDR2 is YYNGEE. Unmatched junction bases numbered 7, after V lost 4 bases and J lost 10 bases. The CDR3 consists of 14 residues. CDR3 residues: CASSFSPSGGEQFF. In DNA form, the CDR3 reads TGTGCCAGCAGCTTCTCTCCTAGCGGGGGGGAGCAGTTCTTC.

The V gene is TRBV6-2 or TRBV6-3, the J gene TRBJ1-5; D possibly corresponds to TRBD1 (5 bases). V gave up 3 bases and J gave up 2 bases, with 8 bases separating them. The CDR3 sequence is 14 residues long. Germline lookup yields CDR1 MNHEY and CDR2 SVGEGT. CDR3 coding DNA: TGTGCCAGCAGTTATTGGGGGGGCAATCAGCCCCAGCATTTT. This codes for CASSYWGGNQPQHF.